The clone carrying this T cell receptor (beta chain) was detected a few times. Repertoires were generated with immunoSEQ multiplex PCR, while TCRdb's copy carries only in-frame clones and drops some. The sample contains about 92,000 clones, 80% of which appear only once. This sample was included in a study of blood T cell repertoires in COVID-19. The CDR3 sequence is 13 residues long. Deletions cut 4 bases from V and 1 base from J, with 8 bases between. Germline CDR1 and CDR2: SGHNT and YYREEE (reference sequence). The chain employs TRBV5-4 and TRBJ1-2; no definite D call. The source material was peripheral blood. The receptor comes from a woman aged 70-85 years with acute or convalescent COVID-19. CDR3 in amino acids: CASSTTLNYGYTF. The CDR3 DNA sequence: TGTGCCAGCAGCACGACACTTAACTATGGCTACACCTTC.